Detailed here is one T cell receptor beta chain. This sample stems from a study of T cells in localized non-small cell lung cancer. The assay was immunoSEQ multiplex PCR, and TCRdb's table has in-frame clones only and misses some. The table has tens of thousands of clones, around nine tenths seen once. There are 13 residues in the CDR3. With 5 bases removed from V and 5 bases from J, the gap between germline ends came to 15 bases. Germline CDR1 is SQVTM and CDR2 is ANQGSEA. Here the sequenced sample was peripheral blood, taken before any cancer treatment. V usage is TRBV29-1 and J usage is TRBJ1-1, with D uncertain. This TCR was recovered from a woman aged 35-70 years with stage I squamous cell lung carcinoma. The CDR3 is CSVIPRPGTEAFF. CDR3 DNA: TGCAGCGTTATCCCCCGACCGGGGACTGAAGCTTTCTTT.